A selection of T cell receptor beta chains follows, all from one sample in a study of STAT5B mutations in CD4+ large granular lymphocyte leukemia. The repertoire was sequenced with immunoSEQ multiplex PCR; TCRdb's copy has only in-frame clones and lacks some. The table shows about 24,000 clones, with 55% to 75% occurring only once. The source material was CD4+ T cells from blood buffy coats. These receptors originate from a human donor in good health. The CDR3 runs from the conserved cysteine through the conserved F or W. The D gene is left open where the match is weak. Expanded clones get a size class; other rows say once, few or many, or leave the size out.

. TRBJ2-7 . TRBV9 TGTGCCAGCAGCGTAGCCGCCAGCTTGGTCTACGAGCAGTACTTC CASSVAASLVYEQYF
. TRBJ2-6 . TRBV7-9 TGTGCCAGCAGCTTAGTAGGGGCAGGTGTAGACGGGGCCAACGTCCTGACTTTC CASSLVGAGVDGANVLTF
. TRBJ2-1 few TRBV9 TGTGCCAGCAGCGTAGAAGGGAGGGGGAATGAGCAGTTCTTC CASSVEGRGNEQFF
. TRBJ2-1 . TRBV4-1 TGCGCCAGCAGCCAAGAATCAGTTCCGGGATACAATGAGCAGTTCTTC CASSQESVPGYNEQFF
. TRBJ1-1 few TRBV5-5 TGTGCCAGCAGCTTGGGGACGGCGGCTGAAGCTTTCTTT CASSLGTAAEAFF
. TRBJ1-1 few TRBV28 TGTGCCACCCATGCGGGTGACACTGAAGCTTTCTTT CATHAGDTEAFF
TRBD2 TRBJ2-7 . TRBV7-2 TGTGCCAGCAGCTTAGAACTAGCGGGGGGCCTTACCTACGAGCAGTACTTC CASSLELAGGLTYEQYF
. TRBJ2-3 . TRBV9 TGTGCCAGCAGCGTAGAGGGGGGGCTGGTACCAGATACGCAGTATTTT CASSVEGGLVPDTQYF
TRBD2 TRBJ2-3 . TRBV4-2 TGTGCCAGCAGCCAAGGCCGATGGCTAGCGGGGGGCACAGATACGCAGTATTTT CASSQGRWLAGGTDTQYF
. TRBJ1-3 . TRBV11-2 TGTGCCAGCAGCTTGGCCCGGGACGGACGTGTCTCTGGAAACACCATATATTTT CASSLARDGRVSGNTIYF
. TRBJ1-1 . TRBV6-5 TGTGCCAGCAGTTACGGGAGGGGGACCCCAGCTTTCTTT CASSYGRGTPAFF
. TRBJ1-2 . TRBV7-9 TGTGTCAGCAGCCCCAGGTGGGGGGCGCAGGACTATGGCTACACCTTC CVSSPRWGAQDYGYTF
. TRBJ1-1 . TRBV28 TGTGCCAGCAGCTCACGGAACACTGAAGCTTTCTTT CASSSRNTEAFF
TRBD2 TRBJ2-2 . TRBV10-3 TGTGCCATCAGTGATGGGACTAGCGGTAACACCGGGGAGCTGTTTTTT CAISDGTSGNTGELFF
. TRBJ2-7 . TRBV6-1 TGTGCCAGCAGTGACGCATTCCCCTACTACGAGCAGTACTTC CASSDAFPYYEQYF
. TRBJ1-6 . TRBV4-1 TGCGCCAGCAGCCAAGTGTTTGGTGGGAGCTCCTATAATTCACCCCTCCACTTT CASSQVFGGSSYNSPLHF
. TRBJ2-7 . TRBV5-6 TGTGCCAGCAGCTTGGGTGCGGGGAGAAGCTACGAGCAGTACTTC CASSLGAGRSYEQYF
. TRBJ2-7 few TRBV7-8 TGTGCCAGCAGCCAACGACGGATATCCTACGAGCAGTACTTC CASSQRRISYEQYF
. TRBJ2-5 . TRBV19 TGTGCCAGTTCTTTCCTTCAAGAGACCCAGTACTTC CASSFLQETQYF
. TRBJ2-7 . TRBV11-2 TGTGCCAGCAGCTTAGGGGTTCCCTACGAGCAGTACTTC CASSLGVPYEQYF
. TRBJ2-5 . TRBV7-2 TGTGCCAGCAGCCCACGGACATCAGGGCGGGAGACCCAGTACTTC CASSPRTSGRETQYF
. TRBJ1-1 . TRBV28 TGTGCCAGCAGTCCTACAGGGACATTCATGAACACTGAAGCTTTCTTT CASSPTGTFMNTEAFF
. TRBJ2-1 few TRBV5-5 TGTGCCAGCAGCACCACAAAGAGCTCCTACAATGAGCAGTTCTTC CASSTTKSSYNEQFF
. TRBJ2-7 . TRBV28 TGTGCCAGCAGTTTATTGCCAGGGGCCGGGGACCTATACGAGCAGTACTTC CASSLLPGAGDLYEQYF
. TRBJ1-2 . TRBV10-3 TGTGCCATCAGTGCCGACAGGTTGGGGGCTTATGGCTACACCTTC CAISADRLGAYGYTF
TRBD1 TRBJ2-7 . TRBV6-6 TGTGCCAGCAGTACGCCCAGGGGGCGCTTGAACGAGCAGTACTTC CASSTPRGRLNEQYF
TRBD1 TRBJ2-7 . TRBV25-1 TGTGCCAGCAGCTTGACAGGGACCGAGCAGTACTTC CASSLTGTEQYF
. TRBJ2-7 . TRBV5-1 TGCGCCAGCAGCCCCATGGGGGCCTACTACGAGCAGTACTTC CASSPMGAYYEQYF
. TRBJ1-3 once TRBV5-4 TGTGCCAGCAGCTTGTCAGCCCGGGGCTCTGGAAACACCATATATTTT CASSLSARGSGNTIYF
TRBD1 TRBJ1-3 . TRBV4-1 TGCGCCAGCAGCCAAGGACCTTCGCAGGGGGCTGGAAACACCATATATTTT CASSQGPSQGAGNTIYF
. TRBJ1-2 . TRBV7-2 TGTGCCACCGGACGCCCGAACTATGGCTACACCTTC CATGRPNYGYTF
TRBD1 TRBJ2-1 . TRBV6-6 TGTGCCAGCAGCACCTCGGACAGGGGGATCAATGAGCAGTTCTTC CASSTSDRGINEQFF
. TRBJ2-7 . TRBV7-2 TGTGCCAGCAGCCGTACCTTGTTCGAGCAGTACTTC CASSRTLFEQYF
. TRBJ1-5 . TRBV28 TGTGCCAGCAGTTCGATAGCGCGGTATAGCAATCAGCCCCAGCATTTT CASSSIARYSNQPQHF
. TRBJ2-7 . TRBV19 TGTGCCAGTAGTAAGGGCGATACGTCCCCCTACGAGCAGTACTTC CASSKGDTSPYEQYF
TRBD2 TRBJ2-1 . TRBV5-1 TGCGCCAGCAGCCCCTCCGAGCGGGGGCCGGCCAATGAGCAGTTCTTC CASSPSERGPANEQFF
TRBD1 TRBJ2-7 few TRBV9 TGTGCCAGCAGCTTCGACAGGGGCTCCTACGAGCAGTACTTC CASSFDRGSYEQYF